A single T cell receptor beta chain is shown here with its context. The data were taken from a study of blood T cells in healthy people across ages. The CDR3 spans 13 residues. Germline CDR1 and CDR2: SNHLY and FYNNEI. The V gene lost 4 bases and the J gene lost 7 bases, with 11 bases spanning the gap. PCR was performed a second time for roughly 7 to 12 cycles using a sample-barcoded 5' primer and a J-beta primer mix. A single record per CDR3 protein comes from TCRdb applying MiXCR to the 5' RACE reads. The profile shows about 640,000 distinct CDR3 sequences, around three fifths of them singletons. This chain joins TRBV2 and TRBJ2-1; D perhaps matches TRBD2 (7 bases). The TCR originated in a man in his sixties in good health. The sequencing sample was made of blood. This CDR3 reads CASSGGGGNEQFF. The CDR3 DNA is TGTGCCAGCAGTGGGGGAGGGGGGAATGAGCAGTTCTTC.